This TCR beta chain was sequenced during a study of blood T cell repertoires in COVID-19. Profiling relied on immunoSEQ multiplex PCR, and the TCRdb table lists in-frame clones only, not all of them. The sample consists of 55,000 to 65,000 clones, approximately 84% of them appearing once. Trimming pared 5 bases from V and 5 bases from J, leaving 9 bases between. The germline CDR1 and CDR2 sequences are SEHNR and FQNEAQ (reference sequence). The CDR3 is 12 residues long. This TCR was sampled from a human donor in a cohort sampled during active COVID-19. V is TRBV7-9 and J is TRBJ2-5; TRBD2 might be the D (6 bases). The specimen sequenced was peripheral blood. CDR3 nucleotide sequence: TGTGCCAGCAGCATGGAGGGGGAGACCCAGTACTTC. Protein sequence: CASSMEGETQYF.